Presented here are 24 T cell receptor beta chains from one specimen sequenced in a study of T cell changes during pregnancy in multiple sclerosis. Assay used: immunoSEQ multiplex PCR; TCRdb lists only in-frame clones, some missing. The table records about 77,000 clones, just over 90% of them present only once. The specimen comprised peripheral blood, sampled after pregnancy. The receptor set was obtained from a female donor in good health, enrolled as a control in a pregnancy study.

The genes are TRBV11-2 and TRBJ2-3, with D perhaps TRBD2 (7 bases). The V and J ends lost 3 bases and 6 bases respectively, with 13 bases between them. The germline V gene encodes CDR1 SGHAT and CDR2 FQNNGV. This CDR3 spans 14 amino acids. CDR3: CASSLGGGQDTQYF. The CDR3 DNA follows: TGTGCCAGCAGCTTGGGCGGGGGCCAGGATACGCAGTATTTT. Filled out from reference TRBV11-2 and TRBJ2-3, the complete variable domain reads EAGVAQSPRYKIIEKRQSVAFWCNPISGHATLYWYQQILGQGPKLLIQFQNNGVVDDSQLPKDRFSAERLKGVDSTLKIQPAKLEDSAVYLCASSLGGGQDTQYFGPGTRLTVL.

The rearrangement uses TRBV2 and TRBJ1-1; D not certain. Trimming removed 3 bases at V and 0 bases at J, with 11 bases between. The CDR3 extends over 15 amino acids. Germline CDR1 is SNHLY and CDR2 is FYNNEI. Here the CDR3 reads CASSDIGGMNTEAFF. The DNA of the CDR3 is TGTGCCAGCAGTGACATTGGAGGCATGAACACTGAAGCTTTCTTT.

The chain employs TRBV30 and TRBJ1-1; tentative D call: TRBD1 (6 bases). The CDR3 sequence is 15 residues long. V lost 2 bases to trimming and J lost 5 bases, with 18 bases between them. Germline V gives CDR1 GTSNPN, CDR2 SVGIG (reference sequence). The CDR3 is CAWSSGGASWTEAFF. CDR3 nucleotides: TGTGCCTGGAGTTCGGGGGGCGCGTCGTGGACTGAAGCTTTCTTT.

The rearrangement uses TRBV2 and TRBJ2-3; D not certain. The CDR3 loop spans 15 amino acids. The V end lost 4 bases, the J end lost 2 bases, and 13 bases lay between the germline ends. The V gene's germline CDR1 is SNHLY and CDR2 FYNNEI. The CDR3 DNA reads as TGTGCCAGCAGTGTTCTAGGAATCCACACAGATACGCAGTATTTT. Protein sequence: CASSVLGIHTDTQYF.

The gene calls are TRBV10-3 and TRBJ1-3; 9 bases agree with TRBD1. V shed 6 bases and J 2 bases; nucleotides not matched to a gene: 8. CDR3 length equals 16 residues. CDR1 ENHRY and CDR2 SYGVKD come from the germline V gene. CDR3 nucleotide sequence: TGTGCCATCAGCCTTGGGACAGGGTTCACTGGAAACACCATATATTTT. Translated: CAISLGTGFTGNTIYF.

The chain couples TRBV5-6 to TRBJ2-7; 7 bases map to TRBD1. J lost 6 bases, V lost 2 bases, and 2 bases had no gene match. Germline V gene data show CDR1 as SGHDT and CDR2 as YYEEEE. The CDR3 consists of 12 residues. For the CDR3, the DNA is TGTGCCAGCAGCTTACAGGGGAGCGAGCAGTACTTC. Protein: CASSLQGSEQYF.

The DNA of the CDR3 is TGTGCCAGCAGCTTATTAGCGGGGTCCCCCTACGAGCAGTACTTC. The encoded protein is CASSLLAGSPYEQYF. J is TRBJ2-7 and V is TRBV7-9, with TRBD2 identical over 8 bases. The V gene end was trimmed by 2 bases and the J gene end by 2 bases; junction bases not matched to a gene: 5. In germline, CDR1 is SEHNR, CDR2 FQNEAQ (reference sequence). The CDR3 sequence is 15 residues long. Full variable domain (outside the CDR3, taken from reference TRBV7-9 and TRBJ2-7): DTGVSQNPRHKITKRGQNVTFRCDPISEHNRLYWYRQTLGQGPEFLTYFQNEAQLEKSRLLSDRFSAERPKGSFSTLEIQRTEQGDSAMYLCASSLLAGSPYEQYFGPGTRLTVT.

The chain has TRBV6-5 and TRBJ2-1; D uncertain. The CDR3 extends over 14 amino acids. Looked up from germline, CDR1 is MNHEY and CDR2 is SVGAGI. Trimming cost V 4 bases and J 3 bases, with 10 bases left between them. The CDR3 DNA reads TGTGCCAGCAGTTTTATAGGAGACTACAATGAGCAGTTCTTC. Translated: CASSFIGDYNEQFF.

This chain links TRBV5-8 with TRBJ2-2; D is undetermined. With 3 bases removed from V and 8 bases from J, the gap between germline ends came to 8 bases. The CDR3 loop spans 12 amino acids. From germline, CDR1 is SGHTS and CDR2 YDEGEE. The CDR3 region has the DNA TGTGCCAGCAGCTCCTACGGTGGGGAGCTGTTTTTT. It encodes CASSSYGGELFF.

The chain links TRBV2 to TRBJ1-1; weak D call: TRBD1 (5 bases). The CDR3 has 16 residues. CDR1 and CDR2 (germline): SNHLY, FYNNEI. Trimming took 7 bases from V and 8 from J, leaving 26 bases between them. The chain's CDR3 is CASIKGYPSYPSEAFF. The CDR3 bases are TGTGCCAGCATTAAGGGGTACCCCTCGTACCCCTCGGAAGCTTTCTTT.

The chain joins TRBV9 to TRBJ2-1; 13 positions agree with TRBD2. V gave up 3 bases and J gave up 10 bases; unmatched junction bases: 10. The germline V gene has CDR1 SGDLS and CDR2 YYNGEE. The CDR3 runs to 16 residues. DNA of the CDR3: TGTGCCAGCAGCGCCCGACTAGCGGGAGGTCTCGGCGAGCAGTTCTTC. Translating gives CASSARLAGGLGEQFF.

J is TRBJ1-3 and V is TRBV7-2, with TRBD1 identical over 7 bases. Germline values: CDR1 SGHTA, CDR2 FQGNSA. CDR3 length: 15 residues. The V gene end was trimmed by 7 bases and the J gene end by 4 bases; junction bases not matched to a gene: 10. CDR3 protein: CASTSGQSFGNTIYF. Written as DNA, the CDR3 is TGTGCCAGCACCTCGGGACAGTCGTTCGGAAACACCATATATTTT. Together with reference TRBV7-2 and TRBJ1-3, the CDR3 gives the full variable domain: GAGVSQSPSNKVTEKGKDVELRCDPISGHTALYWYRQSLGQGLEFLIYFQGNSAPDKSGLPSDRFSAERTGGSVSTLTIQRTQQEDSAVYLCASTSGQSFGNTIYFGEGSWLTVV.

The chain has TRBV7-2 and TRBJ2-1; no firm D call. CDR1 is SGHTA and CDR2 is FQGNSA in the germline V gene. V was cut by 4 bases and J by 2 bases, with 12 bases left in between. This CDR3 has 15 residues. CDR3 sequence (DNA): TGTGCCAGCAGCTACTCTAGAAGCACCTACAATGAGCAGTTCTTC. Protein: CASSYSRSTYNEQFF.

This chain joins TRBV10-3 and TRBJ2-5; possibly TRBD2 for D (5 bases). CDR3 length: 13 residues. Germline assignment: CDR1 ENHRY and CDR2 SYGVKD. The V end was cut by 4 bases, the J end by 7 bases, with 13 bases between. CDR3 sequence: CAISVGDRGTQYF. Here the CDR3 DNA reads TGTGCCATCAGTGTTGGCGATCGGGGGACCCAGTACTTC.

This sequence joins TRBV9 and TRBJ2-7; the D gene is possibly TRBD2 (6 bases). This CDR3 is built from 15 residues. V was pared by 0 bases and J by 3 bases, with 13 bases between. Per germline, CDR1 SGDLS and CDR2 YYNGEE. The CDR3 nucleotides read TGTGCCAGCAGCGTAGCGGGAGTCCCCTACTACGAGCAGTACTTC. Translating gives CASSVAGVPYYEQYF.

The rearrangement joins TRBV4-3 to TRBJ2-1; D perhaps matches TRBD1 (5 bases). V lost 0 bases and J lost 4, with 13 bases in between. The germline V gene has CDR1 LGHNA and CDR2 YSLEER. The CDR3 consists of 16 residues. The CDR3: CASSQDKGAVYNEQFF. The CDR3 DNA reads TGCGCCAGCAGCCAAGATAAAGGGGCCGTATACAATGAGCAGTTCTTC.

This rearrangement joins TRBV11-2 to TRBJ2-7; possible D gene TRBD2, 5 bases. Germline CDR1 SGHAT, CDR2 FQNNGV. The CDR3 totals 14 residues. V lost 1 base and J lost 5, with 12 bases in between. CDR3 in DNA: TGTGCCAGCAGCTTAGTTATTAGCGTACACGAGCAGTACTTC. Translated: CASSLVISVHEQYF.

This chain links TRBV20-1 with TRBJ2-5; D is uncertain. The CDR3 sequence is 11 residues long. The V end was cut by 6 bases, the J end by 5 bases, with 10 bases between. CDR1 is DFQATT and CDR2 is SNEGSKA in the germline V gene (reference sequence). CDR3 protein: CSAPGWETQYF. The CDR3 region has the DNA TGCAGTGCCCCCGGTTGGGAGACCCAGTACTTC.

The V gene is TRBV15, the J gene TRBJ2-7; no clear D gene. The ends were cut back, 4 bases at V and 3 bases at J, with 7 bases in the middle. Germline loops: CDR1 LNHNV, CDR2 YYDKDF (reference sequence). CDR3 size: 12 residues. The CDR3 DNA is TGTGCCACCAGCAAGCAGCGCTACGAGCAGTACTTC. Protein sequence: CATSKQRYEQYF.

The chain combines TRBV5-1 with TRBJ2-5; D is uncertain. Between the trimmed V and J ends, which lost 1 base and 5 bases, there was a span of 9 bases. The CDR3 runs 13 residues. CDR1 and CDR2 from the germline V gene are SGHRS and YFSETQ. The CDR3 DNA is TGCGCCAGCAGCTTGAGTCAGTTGGAGACCCAGTACTTC. Translated, it gives CASSLSQLETQYF. The full variable domain, in which reference TRBV5-1 and TRBJ2-5 provide the parts outside the CDR3, is KAGVTQTPRYLIKTRGQQVTLSCSPISGHRSVSWYQQTPGQGLQFLFEYFSETQRNKGNFPGRFSGRQFSNSRSEMNVSTLELGDSALYLCASSLSQLETQYFGPGTRLLVL.

This rearrangement joins TRBV15 to TRBJ1-2, with D hard to call. The V gene lost 0 bases and the J gene lost 4 bases, with 3 bases spanning the gap. Germline lookup yields CDR1 LNHNV and CDR2 YYDKDF (reference sequence). The CDR3 has 12 amino acids. The CDR3 DNA follows: TGTGCCACCAGCAGAGACGGCTATGGCTACACCTTC. This encodes CATSRDGYGYTF.

The rearrangement joins TRBV6-5 to TRBJ1-2; 10 bases map to TRBD1. The V and J ends lost 2 bases and 7 bases, in that order; junction bases with no gene match: 4. Germline V CDR1 and CDR2: MNHEY, SVGAGI. The CDR3 runs 14 residues. DNA of the CDR3: TGTGCCAGCAGTTACCTCCGGGACAGGGGTGGCTACACCTTC. Translating it yields CASSYLRDRGGYTF.

The CDR3: CASSLDRGWNGYTF. CDR3 sequence (DNA): TGTGCCAGCTCACTCGACAGGGGATGGAATGGCTACACCTTC. V usage is TRBV18 and J usage is TRBJ1-2; TRBD1 matches at 8 bases. After removal of 4 bases from V and 6 bases from J, the junction contained 7 bases not matched to a gene. The CDR3 extends over 14 amino acids. The V gene's germline CDR1 is KGHSH and CDR2 LQKENI.

The V call is TRBV18, the J call TRBJ1-2, with D perhaps TRBD1 (5 bases). The V end lost 3 bases, the J end lost 4 bases, and 15 bases lay between the germline ends. Germline V gene data show CDR1 as KGHSH and CDR2 as LQKENI. CDR3 size: 15 residues. The CDR3 region has the DNA TGTGCCAGCTCACCGGGGGGTACAAAGGGCTATGGCTACACCTTC. Protein: CASSPGGTKGYGYTF.